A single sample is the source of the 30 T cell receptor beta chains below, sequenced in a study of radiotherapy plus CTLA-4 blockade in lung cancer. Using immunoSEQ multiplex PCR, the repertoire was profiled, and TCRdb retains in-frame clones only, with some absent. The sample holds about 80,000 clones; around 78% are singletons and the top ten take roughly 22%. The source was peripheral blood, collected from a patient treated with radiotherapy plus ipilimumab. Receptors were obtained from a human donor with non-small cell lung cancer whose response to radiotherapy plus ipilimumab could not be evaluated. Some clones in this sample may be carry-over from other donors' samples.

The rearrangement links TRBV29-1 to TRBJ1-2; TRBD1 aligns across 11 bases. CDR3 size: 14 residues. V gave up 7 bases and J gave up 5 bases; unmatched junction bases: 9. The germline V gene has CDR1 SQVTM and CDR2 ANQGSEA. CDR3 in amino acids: CSALGTGGRYGYTF. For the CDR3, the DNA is TGCAGCGCTTTAGGGACAGGGGGTCGGTATGGCTACACCTTC.

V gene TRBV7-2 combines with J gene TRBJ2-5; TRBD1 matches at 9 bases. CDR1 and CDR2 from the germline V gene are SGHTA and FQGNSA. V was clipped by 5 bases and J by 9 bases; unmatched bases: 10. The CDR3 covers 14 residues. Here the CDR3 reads CASSLGDRVGPQYF. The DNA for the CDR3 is TGTGCCAGCAGCCTGGGGGACAGGGTGGGACCCCAGTACTTC.

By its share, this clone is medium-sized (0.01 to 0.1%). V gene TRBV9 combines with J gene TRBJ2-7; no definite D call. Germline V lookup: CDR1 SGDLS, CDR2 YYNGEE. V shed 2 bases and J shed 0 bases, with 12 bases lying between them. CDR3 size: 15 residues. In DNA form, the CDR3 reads TGTGCCAGCAGCGTCCGTGCGGAACCCTCCTACGAGCAGTACTTC. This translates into CASSVRAEPSYEQYF.

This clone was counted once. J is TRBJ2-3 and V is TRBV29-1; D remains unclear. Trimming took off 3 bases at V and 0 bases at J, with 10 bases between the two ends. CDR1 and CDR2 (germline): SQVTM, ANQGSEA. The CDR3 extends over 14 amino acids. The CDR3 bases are TGCAGCGTTGACCGGCAGGTTAGCACAGATACGCAGTATTTT. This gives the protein CSVDRQVSTDTQYF.

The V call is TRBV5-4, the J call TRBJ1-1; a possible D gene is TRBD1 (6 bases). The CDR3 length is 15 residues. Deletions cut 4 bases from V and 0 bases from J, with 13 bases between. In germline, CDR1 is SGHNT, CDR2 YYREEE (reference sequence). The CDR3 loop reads CASSVGGDMNTEAFF. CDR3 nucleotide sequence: TGTGCCAGCAGCGTCGGGGGGGACATGAACACTGAAGCTTTCTTT.

CDR3 sequence: CSVNRVGGELFF. As DNA, the CDR3 is TGCAGCGTTAACAGGGTTGGCGGGGAGCTGTTTTTT. This chain joins TRBV29-1 and TRBJ2-2; perhaps TRBD1 as D (6 bases). The germline gives CDR1 SQVTM, CDR2 ANQGSEA. This CDR3 spans 12 amino acids. The germline V and J ends were trimmed by 5 bases and 7 bases, with 11 bases remaining between them.

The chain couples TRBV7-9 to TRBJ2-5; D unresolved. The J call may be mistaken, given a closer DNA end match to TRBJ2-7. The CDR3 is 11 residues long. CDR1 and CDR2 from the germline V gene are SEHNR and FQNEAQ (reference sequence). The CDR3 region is CASSLNYEQYF. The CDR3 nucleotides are TGTGCCAGCAGCTTAAACTACGAGCAGTACTTC.

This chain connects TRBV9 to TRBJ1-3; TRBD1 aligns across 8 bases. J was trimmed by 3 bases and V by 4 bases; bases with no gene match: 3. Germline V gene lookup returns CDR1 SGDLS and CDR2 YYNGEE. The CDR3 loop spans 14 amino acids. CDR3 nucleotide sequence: TGTGCCAGCAGCCAGACAGGGGATGGAAACACCATATATTTT. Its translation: CASSQTGDGNTIYF.

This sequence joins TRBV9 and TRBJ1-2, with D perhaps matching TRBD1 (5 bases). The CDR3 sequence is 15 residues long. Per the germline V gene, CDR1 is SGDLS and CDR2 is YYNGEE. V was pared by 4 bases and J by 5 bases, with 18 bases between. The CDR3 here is CASSPRQILGYGYTF. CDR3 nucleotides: TGTGCCAGCAGCCCTCGACAGATTCTAGGGTATGGCTACACCTTC.

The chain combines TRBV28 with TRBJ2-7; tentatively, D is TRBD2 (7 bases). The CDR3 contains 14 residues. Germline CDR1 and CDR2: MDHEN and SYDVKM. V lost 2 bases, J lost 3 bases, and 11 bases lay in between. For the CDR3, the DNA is TGTGCCAGCAGTTTACGGGGGGCCATCTACGAGCAGTACTTC. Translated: CASSLRGAIYEQYF.

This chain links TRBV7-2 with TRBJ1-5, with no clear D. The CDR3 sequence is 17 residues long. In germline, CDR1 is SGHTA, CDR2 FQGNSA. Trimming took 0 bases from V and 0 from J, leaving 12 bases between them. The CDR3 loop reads CASSLAATGVSNQPQHF. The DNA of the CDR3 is TGTGCCAGCAGCTTAGCGGCCACCGGGGTTAGCAATCAGCCCCAGCATTTT.

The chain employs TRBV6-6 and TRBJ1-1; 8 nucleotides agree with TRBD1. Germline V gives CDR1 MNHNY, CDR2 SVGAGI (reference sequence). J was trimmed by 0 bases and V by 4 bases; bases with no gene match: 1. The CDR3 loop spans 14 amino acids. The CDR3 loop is CASSSQGVNTEAFF. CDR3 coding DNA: TGTGCCAGCAGTTCACAGGGGGTGAACACTGAAGCTTTCTTT.

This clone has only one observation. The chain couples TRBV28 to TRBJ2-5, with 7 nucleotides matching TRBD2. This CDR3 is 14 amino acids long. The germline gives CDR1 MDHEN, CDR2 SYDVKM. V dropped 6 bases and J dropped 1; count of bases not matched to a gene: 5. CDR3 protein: CASRGRGIQETQYF. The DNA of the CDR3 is TGTGCCAGCAGAGGGCGGGGGATCCAAGAGACCCAGTACTTC.

CDR3 DNA: TGCGCCAGCAGGTCCGGGACAGGGGGCTTTGAGCAGTTCTTC. This sequence encodes CASRSGTGGFEQFF. V and J are TRBV5-1 and TRBJ2-1; 12 bases align to TRBD1. The CDR3 runs to 14 residues. Trimming at V came to 5 bases and at J to 9 bases, leaving 6 bases not matched to a gene. CDR1 and CDR2 (germline): SGHRS, YFSETQ. The full variable domain, rest sourced from reference TRBV5-1 and TRBJ2-1, is KAGVTQTPRYLIKTRGQQVTLSCSPISGHRSVSWYQQTPGQGLQFLFEYFSETQRNKGNFPGRFSGRQFSNSRSEMNVSTLELGDSALYLCASRSGTGGFEQFFGPGTRLTVL.

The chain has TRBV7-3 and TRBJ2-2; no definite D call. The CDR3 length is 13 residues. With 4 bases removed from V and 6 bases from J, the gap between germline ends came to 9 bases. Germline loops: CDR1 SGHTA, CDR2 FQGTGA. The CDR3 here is CASSYLLSGELFF. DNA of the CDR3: TGTGCCAGCAGCTATTTATTGTCCGGGGAGCTGTTTTTT.

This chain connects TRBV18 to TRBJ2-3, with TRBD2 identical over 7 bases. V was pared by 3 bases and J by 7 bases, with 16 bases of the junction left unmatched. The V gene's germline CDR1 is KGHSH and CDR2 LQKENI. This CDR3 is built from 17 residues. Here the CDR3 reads CASSPTVGASGPNTQYF. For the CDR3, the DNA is TGTGCCAGCTCACCCACTGTTGGGGCTAGCGGACCTAATACGCAGTATTTT.

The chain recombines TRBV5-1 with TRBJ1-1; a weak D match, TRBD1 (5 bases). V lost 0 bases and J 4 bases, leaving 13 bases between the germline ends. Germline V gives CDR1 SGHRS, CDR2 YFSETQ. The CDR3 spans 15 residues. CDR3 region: CASSLEWGGVTEAFF. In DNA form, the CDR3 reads TGCGCCAGCAGCTTGGAATGGGGCGGTGTCACTGAAGCTTTCTTT.

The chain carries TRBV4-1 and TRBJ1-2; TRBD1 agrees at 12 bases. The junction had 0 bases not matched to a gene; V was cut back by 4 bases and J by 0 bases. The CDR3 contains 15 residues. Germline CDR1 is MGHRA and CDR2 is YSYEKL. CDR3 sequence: CASSRDRGPNYGYTF. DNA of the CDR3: TGCGCCAGCAGCCGGGACAGGGGGCCTAACTATGGCTACACCTTC.

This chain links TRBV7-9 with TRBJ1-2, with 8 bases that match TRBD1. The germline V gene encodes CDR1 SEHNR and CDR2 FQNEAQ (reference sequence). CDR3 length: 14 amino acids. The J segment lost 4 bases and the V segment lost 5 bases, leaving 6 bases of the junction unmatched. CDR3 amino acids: CASSPTGDSYGYTF. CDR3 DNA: TGTGCCAGCAGCCCGACAGGGGACTCCTATGGCTACACCTTC. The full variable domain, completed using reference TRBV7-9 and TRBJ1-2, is DTGVSQNPRHKITKRGQNVTFRCDPISEHNRLYWYRQTLGQGPEFLTYFQNEAQLEKSRLLSDRFSAERPKGSFSTLEIQRTEQGDSAMYLCASSPTGDSYGYTFGSGTRLTVV.

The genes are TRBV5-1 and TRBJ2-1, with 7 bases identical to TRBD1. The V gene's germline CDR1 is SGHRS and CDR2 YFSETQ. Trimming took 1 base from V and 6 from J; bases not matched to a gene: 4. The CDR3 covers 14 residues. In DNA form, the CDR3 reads TGCGCCAGCAGCTTGAGTACAGGGGTCAATGAGCAGTTCTTC. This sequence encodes CASSLSTGVNEQFF.

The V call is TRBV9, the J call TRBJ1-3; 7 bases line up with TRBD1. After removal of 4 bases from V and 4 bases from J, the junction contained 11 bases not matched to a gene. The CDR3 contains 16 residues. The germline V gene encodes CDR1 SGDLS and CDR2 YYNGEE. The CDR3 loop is CASSPRRQGRGNTIYF. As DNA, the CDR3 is TGTGCCAGCAGCCCCCGCCGACAGGGTAGAGGAAACACCATATATTTT.

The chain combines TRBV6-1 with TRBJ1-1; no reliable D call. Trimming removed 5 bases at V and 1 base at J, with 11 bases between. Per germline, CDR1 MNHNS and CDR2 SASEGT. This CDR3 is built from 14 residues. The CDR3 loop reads CASSPVDSNTEAFF. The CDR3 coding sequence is TGTGCCAGCAGTCCGGTGGACTCGAACACTGAAGCTTTCTTT.

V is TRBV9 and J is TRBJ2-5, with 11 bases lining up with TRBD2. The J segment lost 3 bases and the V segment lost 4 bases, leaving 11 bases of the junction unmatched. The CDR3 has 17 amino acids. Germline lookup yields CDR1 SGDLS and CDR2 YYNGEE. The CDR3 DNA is TGTGCCAGCAGCACCGGGACTAGCGGTGGAGGAGAAGAGACCCAGTACTTC. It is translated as CASSTGTSGGGEETQYF.

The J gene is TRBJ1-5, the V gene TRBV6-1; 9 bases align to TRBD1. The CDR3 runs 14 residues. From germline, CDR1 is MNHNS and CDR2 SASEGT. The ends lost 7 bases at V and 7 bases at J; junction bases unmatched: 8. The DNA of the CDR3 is TGTGCCAGCACCCTTGGACAGGGGAAGCAGCCCCAGCATTTT. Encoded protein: CASTLGQGKQPQHF.

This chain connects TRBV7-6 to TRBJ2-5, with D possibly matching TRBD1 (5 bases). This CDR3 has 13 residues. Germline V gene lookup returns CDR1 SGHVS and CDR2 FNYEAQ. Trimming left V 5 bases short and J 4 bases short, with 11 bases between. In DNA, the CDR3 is TGTGCCAGCAGCCCCAGGGTGCGAGAGACCCAGTACTTC. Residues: CASSPRVRETQYF.

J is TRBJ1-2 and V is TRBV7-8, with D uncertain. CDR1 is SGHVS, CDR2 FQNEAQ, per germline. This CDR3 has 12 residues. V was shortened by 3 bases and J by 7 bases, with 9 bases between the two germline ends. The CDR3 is CASSLAGIGYTF. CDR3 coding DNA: TGTGCCAGCAGCTTGGCGGGGATTGGCTACACCTTC.

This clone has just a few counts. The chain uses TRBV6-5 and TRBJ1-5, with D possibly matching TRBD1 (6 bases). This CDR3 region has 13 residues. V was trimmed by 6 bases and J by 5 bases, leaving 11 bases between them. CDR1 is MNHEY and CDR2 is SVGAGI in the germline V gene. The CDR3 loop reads CASRDSPYQPQHF. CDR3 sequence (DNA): TGTGCCAGCAGGGACAGTCCGTATCAGCCCCAGCATTTT.

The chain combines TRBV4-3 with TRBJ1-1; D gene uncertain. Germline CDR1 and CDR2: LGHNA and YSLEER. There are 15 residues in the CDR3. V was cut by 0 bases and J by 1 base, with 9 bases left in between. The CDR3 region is CASSQDFGSNTEAFF. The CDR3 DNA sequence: TGCGCCAGCAGCCAAGATTTCGGGTCGAACACTGAAGCTTTCTTT.

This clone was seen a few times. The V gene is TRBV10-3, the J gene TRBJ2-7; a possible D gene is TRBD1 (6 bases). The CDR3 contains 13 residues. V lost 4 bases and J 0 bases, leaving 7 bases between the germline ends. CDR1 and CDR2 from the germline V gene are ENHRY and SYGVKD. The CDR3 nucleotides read TGTGCCATCAGTGGACAGGCCTCCTACGAGCAGTACTTC. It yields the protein CAISGQASYEQYF.

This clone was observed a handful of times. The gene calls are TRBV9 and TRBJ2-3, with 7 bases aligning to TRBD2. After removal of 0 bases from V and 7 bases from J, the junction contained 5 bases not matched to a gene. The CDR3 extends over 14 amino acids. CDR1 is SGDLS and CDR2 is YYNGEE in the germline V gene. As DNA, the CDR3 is TGTGCCAGCAGCGTAGAGCCTAGCGGTTATACGCAGTATTTT. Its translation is CASSVEPSGYTQYF.